This record covers a single T cell receptor (beta chain). Its specificity is not known. The data were obtained in a study of cytomegalovirus exposure and HLA in healthy donors. Findings of the study overall: For most TCR sequences rarity was the rule, although some public TCRs occurred in many donors. Clusters of TCRs from the first cohort tended to co-occur in the 130 or so validation repertoires (as a later analysis found).

Sequencing was performed with immunoSEQ multiplex PCR; in TCRdb, only in-frame clones are kept and a portion is missing. The profile shows around 91,000 clones, 90% to 95% of them singletons. Sequenced: PBMCs. The receptor was derived from a woman in her twenties or thirties in good health and CMV-seropositive.

CDR3 sequence: CASSLFRGSGPYEQYF. In nucleotides, the CDR3 is TGTGCCAGCAGTTTATTCCGTGGGAGCGGACCCTACGAGCAGTACTTC. The chain recombines TRBV27 with TRBJ2-7, with D perhaps TRBD2 (5 bases). Per germline, CDR1 MNHEY and CDR2 SMNVEV (reference sequence). The CDR3 is 16 amino acids. Trimming shortened V by 1 base and J by 2 bases, and 15 bases separated the two germline ends.